These 23 T cell receptor beta chains were sequenced from one sample in a study of Graves' ophthalmopathy and Graves' hyperthyroidism. TCR beta CDR3 amplification used RNA transcripts. Second-round multiplex PCR followed a first-round RT-PCR using HTBI primers. TCRdb redid the calling of the multiplex PCR reads with MiXCR, one entry per CDR3 protein. The sample carries around 600,000 distinct CDR3 sequences, roughly two fifths recorded once. Sequencing was performed on peripheral blood. The receptors come from an adult man with Graves' ophthalmopathy.

This clonotype was recorded only once. This chain uses TRBV11-2 with TRBJ2-6; the D is unclear. CDR3 length: 17 residues. V shed 1 base and J shed 4 bases, with 14 bases lying between them. In germline, CDR1 is SGHAT, CDR2 FQNNGV. The DNA of the CDR3 is TGTGCCAGCAGCTTAGTTCCCAGCGACACCGGGGCCAACGTCCTGACTTTC. This gives the protein CASSLVPSDTGANVLTF.

At least ten counts were recorded for this clonotype. V gene TRBV10-3 combines with J gene TRBJ1-1, with D possibly TRBD1 on 6 matching bases. Germline CDR1 is ENHRY and CDR2 is SYGVKD. With 6 bases removed from V and 7 bases from J, the gap between germline ends came to 12 bases. The CDR3 length is 12 residues. The CDR3 DNA follows: TGTGCCATCAGGGGCGACAGGAATGAAGCTTTCTTT. Translated: CAIRGDRNEAFF.

The chain combines TRBV29-1 with TRBJ2-5, with 10 bases fitting TRBD1. The CDR3 runs to 12 residues. CDR1 and CDR2 from the germline V gene are SQVTM and ANQGSEA. V shed 8 bases and J 4 bases; nucleotides not matched to a gene: 4. CDR3 amino acids: CSFGQGVETQYF. The CDR3 nucleotides read TGCAGCTTCGGACAGGGGGTAGAGACCCAGTACTTC.

Comment on this clonotype: It may be a read error: a sequence one base away is much more abundant. The CDR3 DNA sequence: TGCGCCAGCAGCGCCGGGACTAGCGTCAGGGAGGCCCAGTACTTC. Translating gives CASSAGTSVREAQYF. The chain carries TRBV5-1 and TRBJ2-5; 10 bases align to TRBD2. The CDR3 spans 15 residues. Germline CDR1 SGHRS, CDR2 YFSETQ. With V trimmed by 4 bases and J by 9 bases, 12 bases remained unmatched.

The table lists this clonotype with a few counts. The chain joins TRBV7-9 to TRBJ2-5; D may be TRBD1 or TRBD2 (5 bases each). The CDR3 spans 12 residues. The V end was cut by 2 bases, the J end by 8 bases, with 9 bases between. Germline V gives CDR1 SEHNR, CDR2 FQNEAQ (reference sequence). CDR3 in DNA: TGTGCCAGCAGCTTAATGGGGGACACCCAGTACTTC. The encoded protein is CASSLMGDTQYF. Full variable domain (outside the CDR3, taken from reference TRBV7-9 and TRBJ2-5): DTGVSQNPRHKITKRGQNVTFRCDPISEHNRLYWYRQTLGQGPEFLTYFQNEAQLEKSRLLSDRFSAERPKGSFSTLEIQRTEQGDSAMYLCASSLMGDTQYFGPGTRLLVL.

On this clonotype itself: An end of the junction does not agree with germline; a read error may underlie this. The chain couples TRBV2 to TRBJ1-2; TRBD1 matches 8 bases. This CDR3 has 17 amino acids. Germline loops: CDR1 SNHLY, CDR2 FYNNEI. CDR3 DNA: TGTACCAGCAGCCCTGCGTGGGGACAGGTCTCTAACTATGGCTACACCTTC. Translated: CTSSPAWGQVSNYGYTF.

The CDR3 here is CASSEGNTGANVLTF. CDR3 nucleotide sequence: TGTGCCAGCAGTGAGGGGAACACCGGGGCCAACGTCCTGACTTTC. J is TRBJ2-6 and V is TRBV9; D assignment may be TRBD1 or TRBD2 (5 bases each). V was pared by 5 bases and J by 4 bases, with 13 bases between. Germline V gene sequence: CDR1 SGDLS, CDR2 YYNGEE. The CDR3 contains 15 residues.

This clonotype was recorded many times. This chain links TRBV10-3 with TRBJ2-7; the match to TRBD2 covers 9 bases. The germline CDR1 and CDR2 sequences are ENHRY and SYGVKD. The junction had 4 bases not matched to a gene; V was cut back by 4 bases and J by 0 bases. The CDR3 totals 15 residues. For the CDR3, the DNA is TGTGCCATCAGTGCTAGCGGGGTGGTCTCCTACGAGCAGTACTTC. Amino acid sequence: CAISASGVVSYEQYF.

This clonotype occurred many times. V gene TRBV10-3 combines with J gene TRBJ2-2; no reliable D call. This CDR3 region has 12 residues. Per germline, CDR1 ENHRY and CDR2 SYGVKD. V was clipped by 4 bases and J by 7 bases, with 7 bases between them. CDR3 in amino acids: CAISGVNGELFF. The CDR3 nucleotides are TGTGCCATCAGTGGGGTGAACGGGGAGCTGTTTTTT.

This clonotype was counted at least ten times. V usage is TRBV20-1 and J usage is TRBJ1-1, with 9 bases aligning to TRBD1. The CDR3 sequence is 14 residues long. J was trimmed by 5 bases and V by 5 bases; bases with no gene match: 9. The germline CDR1 and CDR2 sequences are DFQATT and SNEGSKA (reference sequence). CDR3 protein: CSADTGQGLTEAFF. The CDR3, as DNA: TGCAGTGCTGACACCGGACAGGGGTTGACTGAAGCTTTCTTT.

This clonotype was observed a handful of times. The V gene is TRBV20-1, the J gene TRBJ1-6; 8 positions agree with TRBD1. This CDR3 has 16 amino acids. Per germline, CDR1 DFQATT and CDR2 SNEGSKA (reference sequence). Trimming removed 0 bases from V and 8 bases from J; junction bases left unmatched: 9. DNA of the CDR3: TGCAGTGCTAGAGATTCGGCAGGGGGCGCTTATTCACCCCTCCACTTT. This encodes CSARDSAGGAYSPLHF.

The chain links TRBV25-1 to TRBJ1-6, with D possibly being TRBD1 (5 bases). The CDR3 contains 13 residues. Germline V lookup: CDR1 MGHDK, CDR2 SYGVNS. The V and J ends lost 8 bases and 6 bases respectively, with 11 bases between them. Here the CDR3 reads CASGAVSNSPLHF. The DNA of the CDR3 is TGTGCCAGCGGGGCAGTAAGTAATTCACCCCTCCACTTT.

This clonotype was recorded at least ten times. This sequence joins TRBV14 and TRBJ2-7; the D gene is possibly TRBD1 (5 bases). The CDR3 has 13 residues. Trimming left V 4 bases short and J 3 bases short, with 10 bases between. Germline CDR1 is SGHDN and CDR2 is FVKESK. For the CDR3, the DNA is TGTGCCAGCAGCCGATCGGACAACTACGAGCAGTACTTC. It codes for CASSRSDNYEQYF.

This clonotype has ten or more counts. The chain joins TRBV7-9 to TRBJ2-5; 11 bases fit TRBD2. The V segment lost 5 bases and the J segment 4 bases; nucleotides outside the gene matches: 9. This CDR3 has 16 amino acids. CDR1 is SEHNR, CDR2 FQNEAQ, per germline (reference sequence). The chain's CDR3 is CASSPTLAGVLETQYF. CDR3 nucleotides: TGTGCCAGCAGCCCTACACTAGCGGGGGTCCTAGAGACCCAGTACTTC.

This clonotype appeared once. Since the CDR3 does not end with the conserved phenylalanine or tryptophan, this likely comes from a read error. The chain has TRBV10-3 and TRBJ1-2, with a possible D match to TRBD1 (6 bases). Trimming removed 10 bases from V and 7 bases from J, with 19 bases in between. The CDR3 sequence is 13 residues long. Germline V CDR1 and CDR2: ENHRY, SYGVKD. The DNA for the CDR3 is TGTGCCAGCAATGAGATAGGGGGAGGTGGCTACACCTCC. It codes for CASNEIGGGGYTS.

This clonotype was seen ten or more times. The chain links TRBV20-1 to TRBJ1-5; D is possibly TRBD1 (5 bases). Per germline, CDR1 DFQATT and CDR2 SNEGSKA (reference sequence). V was shortened by 6 bases and J by 5 bases, with 17 bases between the two germline ends. The CDR3 is 14 amino acids. CDR3 protein: CSAARDLSHQPQHF. The CDR3 bases are TGCAGTGCAGCCCGGGACCTTTCCCATCAGCCCCAGCATTTT.

This clonotype appeared many times. For the CDR3, the DNA is TGTGCCAGCAACACCGAAGGGACCGGGGAGCTGTTTTTT. Residues: CASNTEGTGELFF. The V call is TRBV13, the J call TRBJ2-2; D unclear. Germline V gene lookup returns CDR1 PRHDT and CDR2 FYEKMQ (reference sequence). This CDR3 contains 13 residues. V was clipped by 7 bases and J by 5 bases, with 11 bases between them.

This chain joins TRBV7-2 and TRBJ2-7; TRBD1 matches 8 bases. V lost 6 bases to trimming and J lost 7 bases; unmatched junction nucleotides: 5. Germline V CDR1 and CDR2: SGHTA, FQGNSA. This CDR3 contains 12 residues. CDR3 residues: CASSLRGQEQYF. Written as DNA, the CDR3 is TGTGCCAGCAGTCTCAGGGGGCAAGAGCAGTACTTC.

Remarks on this clonotype: This sequence may be a read error, since a much larger clone differs from it by one base. The chain has TRBV9 and TRBJ2-7; 7 bases agree with TRBD1. In germline, CDR1 is SGDLS, CDR2 YYNGEE. CDR3 size: 14 residues. J gave up 2 bases and V 2 bases, and 4 bases lay outside the gene matches. The DNA for the CDR3 is TGTGCCAGCAGCGTCGGACAGGAAACCTACGAGCAGTACTTC. Its protein is CASSVGQETYEQYF.

Comment on this clonotype: This may arise from a read error, as a much more abundant clone is one base away. The rearrangement uses TRBV25-1 and TRBJ2-5, with TRBD1 matching 8 bases. The V gene's germline CDR1 is MGHDK and CDR2 SYGVNS. The V gene end was trimmed by 6 bases and the J gene end by 4 bases; junction bases not matched to a gene: 10. The CDR3 sequence is 15 residues long. The CDR3 DNA sequence: TGTGCCAGCAGCTTAGGGGGCAGGGGGCCAGAGACCCAGTACTTC. Amino acid sequence: CASSLGGRGPETQYF.

This clonotype was detected ten times or more. The rearrangement uses TRBV6-1 and TRBJ1-5; TRBD1 is a possible D gene (5 bases). Deletions cut 6 bases from V and 4 bases from J, with 13 bases between. The CDR3 loop spans 14 amino acids. CDR1 and CDR2 from the germline V gene are MNHNS and SASEGT. The CDR3 bases are TGTGCCAGCAGAGAACGACAGATGAATCAGCCCCAGCATTTT. Its translation: CASRERQMNQPQHF.

The V and J genes are TRBV13 and TRBJ1-1; tentatively, D is TRBD1 (5 bases). The V and J ends lost 5 bases and 13 bases respectively, with 11 bases between them. The CDR3 is made up of 10 amino acids. In germline, CDR1 is PRHDT, CDR2 FYEKMQ (reference sequence). In DNA form, the CDR3 reads TGTGCCAGCAGCCAAGGGGACTATTTCTTT. Protein sequence: CASSQGDYFF. The whole variable domain, filled in from reference TRBV13 and TRBJ1-1, reads AAGVIQSPRHLIKEKRETATLKCYPIPRHDTVYWYQQGPGQDPQFLISFYEKMQSDKGSIPDRFSAQQFSDYHSELNMSSLELGDSALYFCASSQGDYFFGQGTRLTVV.

This rearrangement joins TRBV19 to TRBJ2-5, with D possibly being TRBD2 (6 bases). In germline, CDR1 is LNHDA, CDR2 SQIVND (reference sequence). V was clipped by 5 bases and J by 5 bases, with 18 bases between them. The CDR3 consists of 15 residues. The CDR3 coding sequence is TGTGCCAGTAGTCTCTTTCCGGGGGTCGGGGAGACCCAGTACTTC. This gives the protein CASSLFPGVGETQYF.